Listed below are T cell receptor beta chains from one sample, sequenced in a study of T cells expressing NK-cell markers. TCRdb reworked the 5' RACE reads into one entry per CDR3 protein, no DNA. This table lists 200,000 to 300,000 distinct CDR3 sequences. The sequenced material came from blood T cells: a sorted CD56 or NKG2C T cell subset, CD4+ or CD8+ T cells, or bulk PBMC T cells (not recorded which). The source of these receptors is a woman aged 18 to 75 in good health. The CDR3 runs from the conserved cysteine through the conserved F or W. Each record gives: J gene, V gene, CDR3 protein.

>TRBJ2-3|TRBV9
CASSARLAVGDTQYF
>TRBJ2-3|TRBV24-1
CATSDPTGGKTDTQYF
>TRBJ2-1|TRBV6-1
CASERGLAGAPLRFF
>TRBJ2-3|TRBV11-1
CASSAGTGARPDTQYF
>TRBJ1-1|TRBV5-1
CASRPGGGELNTEAFF
>TRBJ2-5|TRBV7-3
CASSPQTGDETQYF
>TRBJ2-1|TRBV4-2
CASKGTREVNEQFF
>TRBJ2-1|TRBV29-1
CSVEEMARSNEQFF
>TRBJ2-2|TRBV11-2
CASSPPGLAGGSTGELFF
>TRBJ2-2|TRBV5-1
CASSLGLGNTGELFF
>TRBJ2-7|TRBV9
CASSPGQEKYEQYF
>TRBJ2-5|TRBV12-3/TRBV12-4
CASSRQVKETQYF
>TRBJ1-2|TRBV6-2/TRBV6-3
CASSGWTANYGYTF
>TRBJ1-5|TRBV20-1
CSARDLGGQRRSQPQHF
>TRBJ2-5|TRBV3-1
CASSQWNREETQYF
>TRBJ1-5|TRBV18
CASSPLRGDQPQHF
>TRBJ2-2|TRBV3-1
CASSQVRGGELFF
>TRBJ2-2|TRBV9
CASSARQGWDTGELFF
>TRBJ2-7|TRBV10-3
CAISEQGPGEQYF
>TRBJ2-1|TRBV4-1
CASSRGARNEQFF
>TRBJ2-5|TRBV3-1
CASSQRVETQYF
>TRBJ2-3|TRBV7-3
CASSQGGGKGTDTQYF
>TRBJ2-5|TRBV20-1
CREIGTGDEGTQYF
>TRBJ2-5|TRBV7-2
CASGEGWETQYF
>TRBJ1-6|TRBV6-2/TRBV6-3
CASGDLGQGSSPLHF